The rows below give T cell receptor beta chains drawn from one sample of a study of T cell responses to AZD1222 COVID-19 vaccine. Profiling relied on immunoSEQ multiplex PCR, and the TCRdb table lists in-frame clones only, not all of them. The sample yields around 140,000 clones, approximately 85% seen once. Sample: peripheral blood, taken on day 0 of AZD1222 vaccination. The source is an adult in good health. Both conserved end residues are part of each CDR3. The order of the fields is J gene, clone size, V gene, D gene, CDR3 DNA, CDR3 protein. D genes are given only for firm matches. Size tells how often a clone was seen (once, few, many) or the class of an expanded clone, and some rows leave it out.

>TRBJ1-5|-|TRBV6-5|-
TGTGCCAGCAGTTACTCGATTACAGGTGGTCAGCCCCAGCATTTT
CASSYSITGGQPQHF
>TRBJ1-2|-|TRBV7-9|-
TGTGCCAGCAGCACTTCTTACAGCTATGGCTACACCTTC
CASSTSYSYGYTF
>TRBJ1-6|once|TRBV7-9|-
TGTGCCAGCAGCTACGGGCAACTTTATTCACCCCTCCACTTT
CASSYGQLYSPLHF
>TRBJ2-7|few|TRBV7-8|-
TGTGCCAGCAGCTCAACCCTCTACGAGCAGTACTTC
CASSSTLYEQYF
>TRBJ2-7|-|TRBV7-9|-
TGTGCCAGCAGCGCCCCCACCGGGACTCCGGGTTCGGGTCTGTACTTC
CASSAPTGTPGSGLYF
>TRBJ1-2|few|TRBV3-1/TRBV3-2|-
TGTGCCAGCAGCCAAGATCCGTGGAGCTACACCTTC
CASSQDPWSYTF
>TRBJ2-7|-|TRBV12-3/TRBV12-4|-
TGTGCCAGCGGGGTCCCTCCTTACGAGCAGTACTTC
CASGVPPYEQYF
>TRBJ2-2|-|TRBV9|TRBD1
TGTGCCAGCAGCGTCTTACAGGGGGCCTACACCGGGGAGCTGTTTTTT
CASSVLQGAYTGELFF
>TRBJ2-2|-|TRBV15|-
TGTGCCACCAGCAGAGATGCAGGTGGAAGGGAGCTGTTTTTT
CATSRDAGGRELFF
>TRBJ2-3|-|TRBV2|-
TGTGCCAGCAGTACGCGGGTAACAGATACGCAGTATTTT
CASSTRVTDTQYF
>TRBJ2-1|-|TRBV2|-
TGTGCCAGCAGTCAGGGGAGGTTTAGCTCCTACAATGAGCAGTTCTTC
CASSQGRFSSYNEQFF
>TRBJ2-5|-|TRBV29-1|-
TGCAGCGTTGAAGATCCGGGCAGTGGAGAGACCCAGTACTTC
CSVEDPGSGETQYF
>TRBJ1-2|-|TRBV19|-
TGTGCCACCAATCCTGGGGGGGGGAACTATGGCTACACCTTC
CATNPGGGNYGYTF
>TRBJ2-7|few|TRBV29-1|-
TGCAGCGTCGCCAATGTCGCCGGCTCCTACGAGCAGTACTTC
CSVANVAGSYEQYF
>TRBJ2-3|-|TRBV5-1|TRBD2
TGCGCCAGCAGCTTGGGCTCCGGGGGGATCACAGATACGCAGTATTTT
CASSLGSGGITDTQYF
>TRBJ2-7|-|TRBV18|TRBD2
TGTGCCAGCTCACCTAGCGGGGATTCCTCCTACGAGCAGTACTTC
CASSPSGDSSYEQYF
>TRBJ1-1|-|TRBV19|-
TGTGCCAGTAGTATAGATCGGCGGGGAACTGAAGCTTTCTTT
CASSIDRRGTEAFF
>TRBJ2-5|-|TRBV2|-
TGTGCCAGCAGTTTCGGGCTGCAAGAGACCCAGTACTTC
CASSFGLQETQYF
>TRBJ2-2|-|TRBV10-1|-
TGCGCCAGCAGTGACCTAAAGGGCGCGACCACCGGGGAGCTGTTTTTT
CASSDLKGATTGELFF
>TRBJ1-1|-|TRBV7-6|-
TGTGCCAGCAGCTTAGTTTTAGGGCAGCGCACTGAAGCTTTCTTT
CASSLVLGQRTEAFF
>TRBJ2-7|-|TRBV19|TRBD1
TGTGCCAGTCGCGGACAGGTTGGGGGCGAGCAGTACTTC
CASRGQVGGEQYF
>TRBJ1-1|-|TRBV11-2|-
TGTGCCAGCAGCTTAATTCAGGGTATCACTGAAGCTTTCTTT
CASSLIQGITEAFF
>TRBJ2-7|-|TRBV9|TRBD2
TGTGCCAGCAGCGTAGGGACTAGCGGGCCGTACGAGCAGTACTTC
CASSVGTSGPYEQYF
>TRBJ1-4|-|TRBV19|TRBD1
TGTGCCAGTAGTTTCAGGACAGGGGGTAGCGAAAAACTGTTTTTT
CASSFRTGGSEKLFF
>TRBJ1-1|-|TRBV3-1/TRBV3-2|-
TGTGCCAGCAGCCAAGGGGAGAGAGCTTTCTTT
CASSQGERAFF